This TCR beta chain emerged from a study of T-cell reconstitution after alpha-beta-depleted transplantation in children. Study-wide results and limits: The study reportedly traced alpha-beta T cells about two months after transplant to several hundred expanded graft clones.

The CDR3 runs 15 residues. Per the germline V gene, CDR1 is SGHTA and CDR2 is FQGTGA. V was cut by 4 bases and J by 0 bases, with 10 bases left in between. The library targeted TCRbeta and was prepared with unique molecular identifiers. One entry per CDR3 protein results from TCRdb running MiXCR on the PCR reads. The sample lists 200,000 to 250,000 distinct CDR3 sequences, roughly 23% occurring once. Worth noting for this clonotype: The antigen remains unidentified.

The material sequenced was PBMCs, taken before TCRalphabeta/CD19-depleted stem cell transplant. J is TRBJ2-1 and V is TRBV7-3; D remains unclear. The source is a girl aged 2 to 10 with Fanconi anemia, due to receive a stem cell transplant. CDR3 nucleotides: TGTGCCAGCAGCTCATCCACCAACTCCTACAATGAGCAGTTCTTC. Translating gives CASSSSTNSYNEQFF.